The 31 T cell receptor beta chains listed next were all sequenced from one sample in a study of graft-versus-host responses after intestinal transplantation. Irradiated, violet-dye-labeled stimulator cells, 200,000 in number, were plated with 200,000 CFSE-labeled responder cells. Some clones are missing from TCRdb's copy, which holds only in-frame ones; the method was immunoSEQ multiplex PCR. The data contain 6,000 to 8,500 clones, 30% to 40% of them seen just once; the ten biggest clones take up approximately 3.8%. The material was alloreactive CD8+ T cells from a mixed lymphocyte reaction culture, obtained before transplantation. Subset meaning: CFSE-low proliferating T cells sorted from roughly 6-day pre-transplant mixed lymphocyte reaction (GvH or HvG direction). These receptor sequences come from a human patient who was an organ donor for intestinal transplantation.

The rearrangement joins TRBV21-1 to TRBJ2-5; TRBD1 is the table's D call, not checked against the DNA. TRBV21-1 is assigned pseudogene status. The CDR3 length is 23 residues. CDR3 nucleotides: TGTGCCAGCCGCCAGGGCCAGGTTTTTTTTGTATGGCCAGTTAGGCGCCAGGAAGGGACCCAGTACTTC. This codes for CASRQGQVFFVWPVRRQEGTQYF.

The V call is TRBV19, the J call TRBJ2-7, with 11 bases matching TRBD1. The CDR3 loop spans 15 amino acids. The germline V gene encodes CDR1 LNHDA and CDR2 SQIVND (reference sequence). J was trimmed by 4 bases and V by 5 bases; bases with no gene match: 7. The CDR3 loop is CASSPAGTGGYEQYF. The CDR3 DNA follows: TGTGCCAGTAGTCCGGCCGGGACAGGGGGGTACGAGCAGTACTTC.

The chain employs TRBV11-3 and TRBJ2-2; D might be TRBD2 (5 bases). The V gene lost 3 bases and the J gene lost 4 bases, with 9 bases spanning the gap. Per germline, CDR1 SGHNT and CDR2 YENEEA. The CDR3 spans 14 residues. The DNA for the CDR3 is TGTGCCAGCAGCTTGCGGGCCATCACCGGGGAGCTGTTTTTT. Translated: CASSLRAITGELFF.

The gene calls are TRBV5-1 and TRBJ2-5; D perhaps matches TRBD2 (6 bases). Germline values: CDR1 SGHRS, CDR2 YFSETQ. Trimming cost V 2 bases and J 5 bases, with 19 bases left between them. The CDR3 loop spans 16 amino acids. CDR3 nucleotides: TGCGCCAGCAGCTTTTTCGGGGGACGGCTAGTGGAGACCCAGTACTTC. It is translated as CASSFFGGRLVETQYF.

J is TRBJ1-2 and V is TRBV12-5; 7 bases align to TRBD1. Germline assignment: CDR1 LGHNT and CDR2 FRNRAP. The junction had 7 bases not matched to a gene; V was cut back by 9 bases and J by 6 bases. This CDR3 contains 12 residues. The CDR3 DNA sequence: TGTGCTAGAAACCATAGGGGGCATGGCTACACCTTC. The encoded protein is CARNHRGHGYTF.

This clone is labeled as medium-sized. Other DNA sequences of this sample code for an identical CDR3. V usage is TRBV29-1 and J usage is TRBJ2-4, with D tentatively TRBD1 (5 bases). V was shortened by 5 bases and J by 6 bases, with 8 bases between the two germline ends. The CDR3 contains 11 residues. Germline loops: CDR1 SQVTM, CDR2 ANQGSEA. The CDR3 coding sequence is TGCAGCGTTTATAGGGGAAACATTCAGTACTTC. This translates into CSVYRGNIQYF.

As to this clone: A far larger clone is a single base away, which makes a read error likely. J is TRBJ1-1 and V is TRBV29-1; D gene unclear. V shed 2 bases and J shed 7 bases, with 11 bases lying between them. Per germline, CDR1 SQVTM and CDR2 ANQGSEA. The CDR3 is 12 amino acids. CDR3 nucleotide sequence: TGCAGCGTTGAAAGAGATCGCAATGAAGCTTTCTTT. It codes for CSVERDRNEAFF.

The rearrangement links TRBV11-2 to TRBJ2-7; a possible D gene is TRBD2 (5 bases). The CDR3 has 13 amino acids. The germline gives CDR1 SGHAT, CDR2 FQNNGV. With 4 bases removed from V and 2 bases from J, the gap between germline ends came to 9 bases. In DNA form, the CDR3 reads TGTGCCAGCAGCTGGGGAGAAACCTACGAGCAGTACTTC. As protein: CASSWGETYEQYF.

This clone appeared a few times. V usage is TRBV6-1 and J usage is TRBJ2-7; TRBD2 agrees at 11 bases. CDR1 is MNHNS, CDR2 SASEGT, per germline. V shed 6 bases, J shed 2 bases, and the junction held 3 bases outside the gene matches. The length of the CDR3 is 14 residues. The CDR3 sequence is CASSLLAGAYEQYF. In DNA, the CDR3 is TGTGCCAGCAGCCTACTAGCGGGAGCCTACGAGCAGTACTTC.

This clone is categorized as medium-sized (0.01 to 0.1%). This sequence joins TRBV2 and TRBJ1-6, with D possibly being TRBD1 (5 bases). V was shortened by 8 bases and J by 9 bases, with 20 bases between the two germline ends. Germline V gives CDR1 SNHLY, CDR2 FYNNEI. The CDR3 spans 15 residues. This CDR3 reads CASQGGGTRGSPLHF. CDR3 nucleotide sequence: TGTGCCAGCCAGGGTGGCGGGACCAGAGGTTCACCCCTCCACTTT.

This clone was observed a few times. V is TRBV5-1 and J is TRBJ2-7; TRBD1 might be the D (5 bases). The CDR3 length is 15 residues. Germline V gene data show CDR1 as SGHRS and CDR2 as YFSETQ. The V and J ends lost 2 bases and 1 base respectively, with 13 bases between them. The DNA for the CDR3 is TGCGCCAGCAGCTTTCGAACAGGCTTATCCTACGAGCAGTACTTC. Translated: CASSFRTGLSYEQYF.

The chain employs TRBV7-8 and TRBJ2-1; 7 bases are shared with TRBD2. The V gene's germline CDR1 is SGHVS and CDR2 FQNEAQ. The J segment lost 0 bases and the V segment lost 5 bases, leaving 7 bases of the junction unmatched. The CDR3 sequence is 16 residues long. The CDR3 coding sequence is TGTGCCAGCAGCCTGGCGGGGGTGAGCTCCTACAATGAGCAGTTCTTC. It specifies CASSLAGVSSYNEQFF.

This clone was counted only a few times. This chain uses TRBV4-2 with TRBJ2-5, with 11 bases identical to TRBD2. The CDR3 extends over 17 amino acids. J lost 0 bases, V lost 4 bases, and 7 bases had no gene match. The V gene's germline CDR1 is LGHNA and CDR2 YNFKEQ. CDR3 nucleotide sequence: TGTGCCAGCAGCCCCCGGACTAGCGGGTGGTACCAAGAGACCCAGTACTTC. Its protein product is CASSPRTSGWYQETQYF.

V is TRBV7-6 and J is TRBJ2-7; 8 bases line up with TRBD2. The CDR3 totals 18 residues. J gave up 6 bases and V 1 base, and 17 bases lay outside the gene matches. The germline CDR1 and CDR2 sequences are SGHVS and FNYEAQ. This CDR3 is CASSLVKAGGCRGREQYF. The CDR3 nucleotides are TGTGCCAGCAGCTTAGTTAAGGCGGGAGGCTGTAGGGGTCGCGAGCAGTACTTC.

V usage is TRBV10-1 and J usage is TRBJ2-1; weak D call: TRBD2 (5 bases). CDR3 length equals 12 residues. Trimming pared 8 bases from V and 8 bases from J, leaving 13 bases between. CDR1 is WNHNN and CDR2 is SYGVQD in the germline V gene (reference sequence). CDR3 in amino acids: CASGSSRDEQFF. CDR3 coding DNA: TGCGCCAGCGGGAGTAGTCGGGATGAGCAGTTCTTC.

The chain uses TRBV4-1 and TRBJ2-3; a possible D gene is TRBD2 (6 bases). The V end was cut by 2 bases, the J end by 0 bases, with 12 bases between. Germline CDR1 and CDR2: MGHRA and YSYEKL. CDR3 length: 16 residues. CDR3 sequence reads: CASSQYPRGSTDTQYF. The CDR3 DNA reads as TGCGCCAGCAGCCAATATCCCCGGGGGAGCACAGATACGCAGTATTTT.

This clone was counted a few times. The chain carries TRBV10-3 and TRBJ2-7, with 7 bases that match TRBD2. This CDR3 region has 16 residues. Germline assignment: CDR1 ENHRY and CDR2 SYGVKD. Unmatched junction bases numbered 9, after V lost 2 bases and J lost 2 bases. In DNA form, the CDR3 reads TGTGCCATCAGTGAGAGTGGGCGGGAGATTACCTACGAGCAGTACTTC. Encoded protein: CAISESGREITYEQYF.

This clone ranks as large. The chain employs TRBV10-1 and TRBJ1-4; D ambiguous. Trimming left V 3 bases short and J 3 bases short, with 8 bases between. This CDR3 spans 14 amino acids. Looked up from germline, CDR1 is WNHNN and CDR2 is SYGVQD (reference sequence). CDR3 in DNA: TGCGCCAGCAGTGATCGGGGTTCTAATGAAAAACTGTTTTTT. The encoded protein is CASSDRGSNEKLFF.

In this sample, this clone turned up a few times. CDR3 DNA: TGTGCCAGCAGTCGGGGGCCCGGGGAGGGAACTAATGAAAAACTGTTTTTT. The encoded protein is CASSRGPGEGTNEKLFF. This chain links TRBV27 with TRBJ1-4; D is possibly TRBD1 (6 bases). This CDR3 has 17 amino acids. Germline values: CDR1 MNHEY, CDR2 SMNVEV (reference sequence). The V end lost 5 bases, the J end lost 1 base, and 17 bases lay between the germline ends.

This clone is labeled medium-sized. The chain joins TRBV19 to TRBJ2-1; tentative D call: TRBD2 (7 bases). Per the germline V gene, CDR1 is LNHDA and CDR2 is SQIVND (reference sequence). The germline V and J ends were trimmed by 2 bases and 0 bases, with 17 bases remaining between them. The CDR3 totals 18 residues. CDR3 residues: CASSISGGALISYNEQFF. In DNA, the CDR3 is TGTGCCAGTAGTATAAGTGGGGGGGCCCTTATCTCCTACAATGAGCAGTTCTTC.

This clone showed up just a few times. V and J are TRBV7-9 and TRBJ1-5, with no clear D. Germline CDR1 is SEHNR and CDR2 is FQNEAQ (reference sequence). The CDR3 totals 17 residues. The ends were cut back, 5 bases at V and 6 bases at J, with 23 bases in the middle. The CDR3 DNA sequence: TGTGCCAGCAGCCCCCTTTCCGGGCCTACACGGGGTCAGCCCCAGCATTTT. Encoded protein: CASSPLSGPTRGQPQHF.

There are a few counts of this clone. The chain carries TRBV5-4 and TRBJ2-7; 8 bases agree with TRBD2. Germline-derived CDR1 and CDR2 are SGHNT and YYREEE (reference sequence). The trim removed 0 bases at V and 2 bases at J, leaving 10 bases unmatched. This CDR3 has 17 amino acids. The CDR3 nucleotides are TGTGCCAGCAGCTTGGAGCTAGCGGGCAGGCCTCCCTACGAGCAGTACTTC. Its protein is CASSLELAGRPPYEQYF.

This chain links TRBV10-1 with TRBJ2-7, with unresolved D. In germline, CDR1 is WNHNN, CDR2 SYGVQD (reference sequence). Trimming pared 4 bases from V and 4 bases from J, leaving 5 bases between. The CDR3 covers 11 residues. The CDR3 coding sequence is TGCGCCAGCAGTGCGGGTTACGAGCAGTACTTC. It encodes CASSAGYEQYF.

The chain recombines TRBV11-3 with TRBJ1-2; 11 bases match TRBD1. Unmatched junction bases numbered 2, after V lost 4 bases and J lost 4 bases. The CDR3 has 14 amino acids. Germline assignment: CDR1 SGHNT and CDR2 YENEEA. The CDR3 region is CASSYGTGGYGYTF. The DNA for the CDR3 is TGTGCCAGCAGCTACGGGACAGGGGGCTATGGCTACACCTTC.

This clone is medium-sized in the sample. This rearrangement joins TRBV10-1 to TRBJ2-1; D is possibly TRBD1 (5 bases). The germline CDR1 and CDR2 sequences are WNHNN and SYGVQD (reference sequence). Trimming left V 3 bases short and J 6 bases short, with 15 bases between. The CDR3 runs to 15 residues. CDR3 nucleotides: TGCGCCAGCAGTGAAAGGGGCCTCGGATCCAATGAGCAGTTCTTC. Its translation: CASSERGLGSNEQFF.

For this clone: No DNA is shown, since the ends of the CDR3 on it are uncertain; the CDR3 is the one TCRdb lists. The gene calls are TRBV6-6 and TRBJ1-1. With termini counted, the CDR3 has 13 amino acids. CDR1 and CDR2 from the germline V gene are MNHNY and SVGAGI (reference sequence). CDR3: CASSSGRGTEAFF.

V is TRBV4-1 and J is TRBJ2-7; D is unclear. The CDR3 is 14 residues long. Trimming took 0 bases from V and 12 from J, leaving 18 bases between them. In germline, CDR1 is MGHRA, CDR2 YSYEKL. DNA for the CDR3: TGCGCCAGCAGCCAAGAAGGATTGGAACTACTCTCGTACTTC. Protein product: CASSQEGLELLSYF.

V and J are TRBV9 and TRBJ2-7; weak D call: TRBD1 (6 bases). Deletions cut 3 bases from V and 3 bases from J, with 19 bases between. Germline values: CDR1 SGDLS, CDR2 YYNGEE. The CDR3 totals 16 residues. The CDR3 nucleotides read TGTGCCAGCAGCGCCTCGACAGGAATGAACTTCTACGAGCAGTACTTC. Amino acid sequence: CASSASTGMNFYEQYF.

The chain uses TRBV10-3 and TRBJ2-7, with 13 bases identical to TRBD2. Trimming took 7 bases from V and 6 from J; bases not matched to a gene: 9. There are 15 residues in the CDR3. Germline V lookup: CDR1 ENHRY, CDR2 SYGVKD. The CDR3 region is CAITRGLAGVFEQYF. The DNA of the CDR3 is TGTGCCATCACGCGAGGACTAGCGGGAGTTTTCGAGCAGTACTTC.

The rearrangement uses TRBV5-4 and TRBJ2-1, with a weak D call TRBD2 (5 bases). Trimming left V 4 bases short and J 0 bases short, with 20 bases between. This CDR3 spans 18 amino acids. Per the germline V gene, CDR1 is SGHNT and CDR2 is YYREEE (reference sequence). The CDR3 loop reads CASSQAPPAVSSYNEQFF. The CDR3 DNA reads TGTGCCAGCAGCCAAGCCCCTCCAGCGGTGAGCTCCTACAATGAGCAGTTCTTC.

This clone was recorded a few times. The V gene is TRBV27, the J gene TRBJ2-7, with D maybe TRBD1 (6 bases). CDR1 is MNHEY, CDR2 SMNVEV, per germline (reference sequence). The CDR3 is 14 residues long. Trimming stripped 0 bases from V and 7 bases from J, with 13 bases between. CDR3 nucleotide sequence: TGTGCCAGCAGTTTATCGGGGGCAGGGAATGAGCAGTACTTC. It encodes CASSLSGAGNEQYF.